Presented here are 26 T cell receptor beta chains from one specimen sequenced in a study of blood T cell repertoires in COVID-19. Measured with immunoSEQ multiplex PCR; TCRdb has only the in-frame clones, and not every one. The sample lists just under 350,000 clones, about four fifths occurring once. The sequencing sample was made of peripheral blood. These receptors originate from a man in his thirties or forties with active or convalescent COVID-19.

The chain is built from TRBV15 and TRBJ2-5; D perhaps matches TRBD2 (6 bases). The CDR3 length is 13 residues. Between the trimmed V and J ends, which lost 8 bases and 5 bases, there was a span of 15 bases. Germline-derived CDR1 and CDR2 are LNHNV and YYDKDF (reference sequence). The DNA of the CDR3 is TGTGCCACCGGAGGGGATGGGATGGAGACCCAGTACTTC. It translates to CATGGDGMETQYF.

This chain connects TRBV4-3 to TRBJ1-5; TRBD1 matches 8 bases. Germline V lookup: CDR1 LGHNA, CDR2 YSLEER. The CDR3 is 19 residues long. V lost 0 bases and J lost 5; bases outside the gene matches: 15. In nucleotides, the CDR3 is TGCGCCAGCAGCCAAGATTATACGTCAGGGGGCTTACCCTATCAGCCCCAGCATTTT. It codes for CASSQDYTSGGLPYQPQHF.

The chain couples TRBV7-3 to TRBJ2-1; 7 positions agree with TRBD2. The CDR3 is 13 amino acids. V lost 1 base and J lost 7; bases outside the gene matches: 1. The germline V gene encodes CDR1 SGHTA and CDR2 FQGTGA. The CDR3 DNA reads TGTGCCAGCAGCTTAAGCGGGAGAAATGAGCAGTTCTTC. Translated: CASSLSGRNEQFF. Filled out from reference TRBV7-3 and TRBJ2-1, the complete variable domain reads GAGVSQTPSNKVTEKGKYVELRCDPISGHTALYWYRQSLGQGPEFLIYFQGTGAADDSGLPNDRFFAVRPEGSVSTLKIQRTERGDSAVYLCASSLSGRNEQFFGPGTRLTVL.

This rearrangement joins TRBV5-5 to TRBJ2-2, with TRBD2 as a possible D gene (5 bases). This CDR3 comprises 15 residues. Per germline, CDR1 SGHKS and CDR2 YYEKEE (reference sequence). V was cut by 2 bases and J by 6 bases, with 14 bases left in between. CDR3 sequence: CASSFSRDVAGELFF. The CDR3 DNA follows: TGTGCCAGCAGCTTTTCTCGGGATGTCGCCGGGGAGCTGTTTTTT.

The chain is built from TRBV2 and TRBJ2-1, with 9 nucleotides matching TRBD2. The CDR3 spans 14 residues. Germline V lookup: CDR1 SNHLY, CDR2 FYNNEI. The V and J ends lost 7 bases and 8 bases, in that order; junction bases with no gene match: 9. CDR3 nucleotide sequence: TGTGCCAGCAAGGATAGCGGGAGCTTCGATGAGCAGTTCTTC. It yields the protein CASKDSGSFDEQFF.

This clone was observed a handful of times. The chain recombines TRBV7-2 with TRBJ2-7; 13 bases are a match to TRBD2. The CDR3 extends over 15 amino acids. Losses at the gene ends were 5 bases for V and 5 bases for J; bases not matched to a gene: 6. The V gene's germline CDR1 is SGHTA and CDR2 FQGNSA. The CDR3 coding sequence is TGTGCCAGCAGCCTGGGACTAGCGGGACGCGACGAGCAGTACTTC. This encodes CASSLGLAGRDEQYF.

The chain recombines TRBV13 with TRBJ2-3, with TRBD1 identical over 9 bases. The CDR3 totals 16 residues. V gave up 5 bases and J gave up 3 bases; unmatched junction bases: 9. Looked up from germline, CDR1 is PRHDT and CDR2 is FYEKMQ (reference sequence). CDR3 protein: CASSTDRDRETDTQYF. The DNA of the CDR3 is TGTGCCAGCAGCACAGACCGGGACAGGGAGACAGATACGCAGTATTTT.

The chain joins TRBV30 to TRBJ1-4, with D possibly being TRBD1 (6 bases). Trimming pared 2 bases from V and 5 bases from J, leaving 18 bases between. CDR1 and CDR2 (germline): GTSNPN, SVGIG (reference sequence). This CDR3 comprises 16 residues. In nucleotides, the CDR3 is TGTGCCTGGAGTCGGGACACTGGAGGCAAGAATGAAAAACTGTTTTTT. Its protein product is CAWSRDTGGKNEKLFF.

V usage is TRBV28 and J usage is TRBJ1-1, with D perhaps TRBD1 (6 bases). V was cut by 6 bases and J by 0 bases, with 11 bases left in between. Per the germline V gene, CDR1 is MDHEN and CDR2 is SYDVKM. The CDR3 is made up of 14 amino acids. The CDR3 DNA reads as TGTGCCAGCAGCCCAACAGGGCTGAACACTGAAGCTTTCTTT. Translating it yields CASSPTGLNTEAFF.

The rearrangement joins TRBV30 to TRBJ2-7; tentatively, D is TRBD2 (5 bases). The V and J ends lost 4 bases and 6 bases respectively, with 16 bases between them. This CDR3 is built from 13 residues. Germline V gene lookup returns CDR1 GTSNPN and CDR2 SVGIG (reference sequence). CDR3 region: CAWNPTVRGEQYF. The DNA of the CDR3 is TGTGCCTGGAACCCGACCGTCCGGGGCGAGCAGTACTTC.

The CDR3 protein is CASSFTGMETQYF. Here the CDR3 DNA reads TGTGCCAGCAGCTTCACGGGGATGGAGACCCAGTACTTC. The chain couples TRBV5-8 to TRBJ2-5, with D maybe TRBD2 (5 bases). Germline CDR1 reads SGHTS; CDR2 reads YDEGEE. Trimming removed 2 bases at V and 5 bases at J, with 10 bases between. There are 13 residues in the CDR3. The full variable domain, its missing parts supplied by reference TRBV5-8 and TRBJ2-5, is EAGVTQSPTHLIKTRGQQATLRCSPISGHTSVYWYQQALGLGLQFLLWYDEGEERNRGNFPPRFSGRQFPNYSSELNVNALELEDSALYLCASSFTGMETQYFGPGTRLLVL.

The chain couples TRBV28 to TRBJ2-2; 8 nucleotides align to TRBD1. Trimming removed 10 bases from V and 1 base from J; junction bases left unmatched: 11. Germline assignment: CDR1 MDHEN and CDR2 SYDVKM. This CDR3 is built from 16 residues. CDR3: CATGGPTGENTGELFF. CDR3 DNA sequence: TGTGCCACCGGAGGCCCGACAGGGGAGAACACCGGGGAGCTGTTTTTT.

As for this clone: Additional DNA sequences in this sample encode the identical CDR3. This chain connects TRBV12-3 or TRBV12-4 to TRBJ1-2; D is possibly TRBD1 (5 bases). The CDR3 has 11 amino acids. V lost 4 bases and J 9 bases, leaving 9 bases between the germline ends. The CDR3 loop is CASSSRGSYTF. The DNA for the CDR3 is TGTGCCAGCAGTTCCCGGGGGAGCTACACCTTC.

This chain joins TRBV28 and TRBJ2-7, with D maybe TRBD1 (5 bases). This CDR3 has 14 residues. Germline CDR1 and CDR2: MDHEN and SYDVKM. V gave up 5 bases and J gave up 7 bases, with 18 bases separating them. The CDR3 DNA is TGTGCCAGCAGTCTCCTGACAGCCCCCGTGGAGCAGTACTTC. This translates into CASSLLTAPVEQYF.

This clone was seen only a few times. V gene TRBV20-1 combines with J gene TRBJ1-1; D is unresolved. The CDR3 is 11 amino acids. Trimming took 3 bases from V and 11 from J, leaving 13 bases between them. Germline V CDR1 and CDR2: DFQATT, SNEGSKA (reference sequence). CDR3 DNA: TGCAGTGCTAGTTTGGGCCCCGTGGCTTTCTTT. It specifies CSASLGPVAFF.

The CDR3 DNA follows: TGCGCCAGCAGCCAAGTTGCGACAGGGGCACTTAATGAAAAACTGTTTTTT. The encoded protein is CASSQVATGALNEKLFF. The V and J genes are TRBV4-1 and TRBJ1-4; 8 bases map to TRBD1. The length of the CDR3 is 17 residues. With V trimmed by 1 base and J by 4 bases, 8 bases remained unmatched. CDR1 MGHRA and CDR2 YSYEKL come from the germline V gene.

The chain recombines TRBV19 with TRBJ2-2; TRBD1 agrees at 8 bases. This CDR3 spans 15 amino acids. The J segment lost 3 bases and the V segment lost 6 bases, leaving 6 bases of the junction unmatched. Germline CDR1 is LNHDA and CDR2 is SQIVND (reference sequence). In nucleotides, the CDR3 is TGTGCCAGTAGAAGAGGACAGGGCGACACCGGGGAGCTGTTTTTT. This sequence encodes CASRRGQGDTGELFF.

The J gene is TRBJ1-1, the V gene TRBV19; 9 bases are shared with TRBD1. V lost 6 bases and J lost 1; bases outside the gene matches: 6. This CDR3 is built from 15 residues. CDR1 and CDR2 from the germline V gene are LNHDA and SQIVND (reference sequence). CDR3: CASSGTGRRNTEAFF. The CDR3 DNA follows: TGTGCCAGTAGCGGGACAGGGAGAAGGAACACTGAAGCTTTCTTT.

The chain is built from TRBV5-4 and TRBJ1-3; D may be TRBD1 (6 bases). Trimming shortened V by 7 bases and J by 0 bases, and 11 bases separated the two germline ends. CDR3 length: 14 residues. Germline V lookup: CDR1 SGHNT, CDR2 YYREEE (reference sequence). The CDR3 nucleotides are TGTGCCAGCGCCGACAGGCCCTCTGGAAACACCATATATTTT. Translation gives CASADRPSGNTIYF. The entire variable domain, with the rest obtained from reference TRBV5-4 and TRBJ1-3, is as follows: ETGVTQSPTHLIKTRGQQVTLRCSSQSGHNTVSWYQQALGQGPQFIFQYYREEENGRGNFPPRFSGLQFPNYSSELNVNALELDDSALYLCASADRPSGNTIYFGEGSWLTVV.

The rearrangement links TRBV27 to TRBJ1-2, with 8 bases aligning to TRBD1. The germline V gene has CDR1 MNHEY and CDR2 SMNVEV (reference sequence). CDR3 length: 13 amino acids. V was clipped by 3 bases and J by 4 bases; unmatched bases: 1. This CDR3 is CASSFTGGYGYTF. CDR3 DNA sequence: TGTGCCAGCAGTTTCACAGGGGGCTATGGCTACACCTTC.

This chain links TRBV18 with TRBJ2-7, with a possible D match to TRBD2 (6 bases). The CDR3 is 15 residues long. The V end lost 6 bases, the J end lost 4 bases, and 19 bases lay between the germline ends. Germline-derived CDR1 and CDR2 are KGHSH and LQKENI. The CDR3 sequence is CASSPYAIGGYEQYF. The CDR3 coding sequence is TGTGCCAGCTCGCCTTACGCCATTGGGGGGTACGAGCAGTACTTC.

In this sample, this clone turned up a few times. CDR3 in amino acids: CASSTGLAENTGELFF. CDR3 nucleotides: TGTGCCAGCAGCACGGGACTAGCGGAAAACACCGGGGAGCTGTTTTTT. The chain has TRBV11-2 and TRBJ2-2; 11 bases map to TRBD2. CDR1 SGHAT and CDR2 FQNNGV come from the germline V gene. V dropped 5 bases and J dropped 2; count of bases not matched to a gene: 4. This CDR3 contains 16 residues. The full variable domain, its missing parts supplied by reference TRBV11-2 and TRBJ2-2, is EAGVAQSPRYKIIEKRQSVAFWCNPISGHATLYWYQQILGQGPKLLIQFQNNGVVDDSQLPKDRFSAERLKGVDSTLKIQPAKLEDSAVYLCASSTGLAENTGELFFGEGSRLTVL.

This chain connects TRBV24-1 to TRBJ2-1; D might be TRBD1 (5 bases). Trimming took 8 bases from V and 7 from J, leaving 11 bases between them. The CDR3 is 12 amino acids. CDR1 KGHDR and CDR2 SFDVKD come from the germline V gene. The CDR3 loop is CATMGAGNEQFF. The CDR3 nucleotides are TGTGCCACCATGGGTGCAGGGAATGAGCAGTTCTTC.

Only a few counts were recorded for this clone. The genes are TRBV6-5 and TRBJ1-3; D is unresolved. In germline, CDR1 is MNHEY, CDR2 SVGAGI. This CDR3 spans 15 amino acids. The V end was cut by 0 bases, the J end by 2 bases, with 8 bases between. The CDR3 protein is CASSYSNGAGNTIYF. As DNA, the CDR3 is TGTGCCAGCAGTTACTCGAACGGGGCTGGAAACACCATATATTTT.

The V and J genes are TRBV7-8 and TRBJ2-3; 13 nucleotides match TRBD2. Germline V gene data show CDR1 as SGHVS and CDR2 as FQNEAQ. This CDR3 has 17 residues. V dropped 5 bases and J dropped 5; count of bases not matched to a gene: 10. In DNA form, the CDR3 reads TGTGCCAGCAGCCTCTTGCGACTAGCGGGGGGACGAGATACGCAGTATTTT. It is translated as CASSLLRLAGGRDTQYF.

This clone was recorded a few times. In DNA, the CDR3 is TGTGCCAGCAGTGATCTGGGACACATCTACAATGAGCAGTTCTTC. This translates into CASSDLGHIYNEQFF. The chain recombines TRBV2 with TRBJ2-1, with D perhaps matching TRBD1 (6 bases). Germline values: CDR1 SNHLY, CDR2 FYNNEI. V was pared by 3 bases and J by 3 bases, with 12 bases between. The CDR3 extends over 15 amino acids.